This entry lists 15 T cell receptor beta chains sequenced from one sample in a study of vaccination and CD4 T cells after COVID-19. The antigens of these receptors remain unknown. With the Oncomine TCR Beta short-read assay, DNA from cultured CD4+ T cells was sequenced. TCRdb processed the PCR reads anew with MiXCR; each CDR3 protein has one entry. This table holds more than 6,000 distinct CDR3 sequences, around three quarters found once. The sample's treatment: roughly 10-day PBMC culture with coronavirus spike peptide pools or control peptides (ViraFEST assay). CD4+ T-cell collection from the unexposed donor predated the COVID-19 pandemic (2011-2018). Material: CD4+ T cells from blood, cultured in vitro. The source is a human donor in good health.

The V gene is TRBV25-1, the J gene TRBJ1-2, with 7 nucleotides matching TRBD1. Germline V lookup: CDR1 MGHDK, CDR2 SYGVNS. The V gene end was trimmed by 2 bases and the J gene end by 9 bases; junction bases not matched to a gene: 9. CDR3 length equals 14 residues. In DNA, the CDR3 is TGTGCCAGCAGTGAAATAACAGGGGTCTCAAGCTACACCTTC. It specifies CASSEITGVSSYTF.

This clonotype was counted a few times. V usage is TRBV6-2 or TRBV6-3 and J usage is TRBJ1-5; tentative D call: TRBD1 (5 bases). This CDR3 has 16 amino acids. Germline V lookup: CDR1 MNHEY, CDR2 SVGEGT. Deletions cut 5 bases from V and 2 bases from J, with 16 bases between. The CDR3 sequence is CASSGDGALGNQPQHF. The DNA of the CDR3 is TGTGCCAGCAGTGGGGACGGCGCATTGGGCAATCAGCCCCAGCATTTT.

This clonotype occurred a few times. The V and J genes are TRBV2 and TRBJ1-1, with 7 bases lining up with TRBD1. V gave up 9 bases and J gave up 11 bases; unmatched junction bases: 12. This CDR3 is 12 amino acids long. From germline, CDR1 is SNHLY and CDR2 FYNNEI. This CDR3 reads CASGRQGGMAFF. CDR3 DNA: TGTGCCAGTGGGCGGCAGGGGGGTATGGCTTTCTTT.

This sequence joins TRBV23-1 and TRBJ1-2, with D hard to call. TRBV23-1 falls under the ORF class, with uncertain function. Trimming removed 2 bases from V and 4 bases from J, with 11 bases in between. The CDR3 spans 14 residues. CDR3 sequence reads: CASSQVDGAYGYTF. As DNA, the CDR3 is TGCGCCAGCAGTCAAGTCGACGGAGCCTATGGCTACACCTTC.

The J gene is TRBJ2-2, the V gene TRBV20-1; TRBD1 agrees at 9 bases. The CDR3 spans 20 residues. Germline assignment: CDR1 DFQATT and CDR2 SNEGSKA (reference sequence). Trimming took 5 bases from V and 0 from J; bases not matched to a gene: 19. In DNA, the CDR3 is TGCAGTGCTCCGGTCTACAAGGACAGGGGCCTAATTACGAACACCGGGGAGCTGTTTTTT. Residues: CSAPVYKDRGLITNTGELFF.

CDR3: CASSGRVPYGYTF. Written as DNA, the CDR3 is TGTGCCAGCAGCGGCAGGGTTCCTTATGGCTACACCTTC. The rearrangement joins TRBV6-4 to TRBJ1-2; D perhaps matches TRBD1 (5 bases). Trimming removed 6 bases from V and 5 bases from J, with 13 bases in between. The V gene's germline CDR1 is MRHNA and CDR2 SNTAGT. This CDR3 has 13 amino acids.

The chain employs TRBV10-3 and TRBJ1-1, with TRBD1 as a possible D gene (6 bases). V was cut by 2 bases and J by 4 bases, with 17 bases left in between. The V gene's germline CDR1 is ENHRY and CDR2 SYGVKD. The CDR3 loop spans 16 amino acids. CDR3 sequence reads: CAISERNWYRATEAFF. The CDR3 coding sequence is TGTGCCATCAGTGAGAGGAATTGGTACAGGGCCACTGAAGCTTTCTTT.

The gene calls are TRBV5-1 and TRBJ2-3, with D hard to call. This CDR3 region has 16 residues. The germline V gene encodes CDR1 SGHRS and CDR2 YFSETQ. Trimming cost V 0 bases and J 1 base, with 12 bases left between them. The DNA for the CDR3 is TGCGCCAGCAGCTTGGGCGCAGCCTTAGGCACAGATACGCAGTATTTT. Translating it yields CASSLGAALGTDTQYF.

The rearrangement joins TRBV19 to TRBJ1-2; 10 nucleotides match TRBD1. Germline assignment: CDR1 LNHDA and CDR2 SQIVND (reference sequence). With V trimmed by 9 bases and J by 4 bases, 11 bases remained unmatched. The CDR3 consists of 15 residues. The DNA for the CDR3 is TGTGCCAGCCGAATAGGGACAGGGGTCGGCTATGGCTACACCTTC. Its translation: CASRIGTGVGYGYTF.

J is TRBJ2-2 and V is TRBV6-4; no reliable D call. Germline assignment: CDR1 MRHNA and CDR2 SNTAGT. CDR3 size: 15 residues. Trimming shortened V by 5 bases and J by 2 bases, and 12 bases separated the two germline ends. This CDR3 reads CASSRNPPNTGELFF. The CDR3 DNA is TGTGCCAGCAGTCGAAATCCCCCCAACACCGGGGAGCTGTTTTTT.

Here the CDR3 DNA reads TGTGCCAGTAGTATTGGGGACAGAAATCAGCCCCAGCATTTT. Its translation is CASSIGDRNQPQHF. The chain employs TRBV19 and TRBJ1-5; 7 bases agree with TRBD1. This CDR3 contains 14 residues. The germline V gene encodes CDR1 LNHDA and CDR2 SQIVND (reference sequence). The ends lost 3 bases at V and 4 bases at J; junction bases unmatched: 3.

The V call is TRBV19, the J call TRBJ2-7; 7 nucleotides match TRBD2. The CDR3 has 15 residues. V trimming: 0 bases; J trimming: 0 bases; junction bases outside the gene matches: 2. Germline loops: CDR1 LNHDA, CDR2 SQIVND (reference sequence). This CDR3 reads CASSIERGSSYEQYF. CDR3 sequence (DNA): TGTGCCAGTAGTATAGAGCGGGGGAGCTCCTACGAGCAGTACTTC.

This clonotype was picked up a small number of times. The rearrangement joins TRBV30 to TRBJ1-1; D may be TRBD1 (5 bases). The CDR3 length is 12 residues. The germline gives CDR1 GTSNPN, CDR2 SVGIG (reference sequence). The V end lost 4 bases, the J end lost 1 base, and 7 bases lay between the germline ends. CDR3 in amino acids: CAWNGGNTEAFF. The CDR3 DNA follows: TGTGCCTGGAATGGGGGGAACACTGAAGCTTTCTTT.

The chain recombines TRBV7-9 with TRBJ1-1; possibly TRBD1 for D (6 bases). Germline CDR1 reads SEHNR; CDR2 reads FQNEAQ (reference sequence). Trimming removed 6 bases at V and 1 base at J, with 18 bases between. The CDR3 is made up of 16 amino acids. Written as DNA, the CDR3 is TGTGCCAGCAGGTCGGTTTCCGGGACAACGAACACTGAAGCTTTCTTT. The encoded protein is CASRSVSGTTNTEAFF.

The chain is built from TRBV27 and TRBJ2-3, with no clear D. From germline, CDR1 is MNHEY and CDR2 SMNVEV (reference sequence). The CDR3 is made up of 15 amino acids. V lost 5 bases and J 0 bases, leaving 12 bases between the germline ends. CDR3 loop: CASSPSTVSTDTQYF. Written as DNA, the CDR3 is TGTGCCAGCAGTCCATCGACGGTGAGCACAGATACGCAGTATTTT.